The 8 T cell receptor beta chains listed next were all sequenced from one sample in a study of regulatory T cells in long-lasting Graves disease. To make TCR beta libraries, researchers used iRepertoire HTBI primers and Arm-PCR of CDR3 regions. MiXCR, applied by TCRdb to the multiplex PCR reads, yields one record per CDR3 protein. Of approximately 350,000 distinct CDR3 sequences in the sample, 15% to 20% were seen once. Described time point: newly diagnosed GD, antithyroid drugs for less than 3 months. Extracted RNA from PBMCs served as the source of the TCR library. The same data also contributed to another study, on T cells in Graves' hyperthyroidism and ophthalmopathy.

The material sequenced was peripheral blood mononuclear cells (PBMCs), taken at new diagnosis, from a patient treated with antithyroid drugs. The receptors shown here come from a woman aged 18-29 years with Graves disease.

This clonotype has ten or more counts. The chain carries TRBV5-6 and TRBJ1-2, with 11 bases lining up with TRBD1. The germline CDR1 and CDR2 sequences are SGHDT and YYEEEE. The junction had 4 bases not matched to a gene; V was cut back by 4 bases and J by 5 bases. The CDR3 loop spans 14 amino acids. CDR3 region: CASSRDRGSYGYTF. Written as DNA, the CDR3 is TGTGCCAGCAGCAGGGACAGGGGGAGTTATGGCTACACCTTC.

V gene TRBV18 combines with J gene TRBJ2-3; D gene unclear. The end of the DNA is better explained by TRBJ1-5, so the J call may be wrong. The germline V gene encodes CDR1 KGHSH and CDR2 LQKENI. The CDR3 contains 14 residues. The CDR3 reads CASSKEGTPDTQHF. The CDR3 DNA is TGTGCCAGCTCAAAAGAGGGCACCCCCGATACGCAGCATTTT.

This clonotype was counted many times. V gene TRBV5-6 combines with J gene TRBJ2-1, with 8 bases fitting TRBD2. Germline-derived CDR1 and CDR2 are SGHDT and YYEEEE. The CDR3 length is 16 residues. V was pared by 4 bases and J by 3 bases, with 9 bases of the junction left unmatched. In DNA, the CDR3 is TGTGCCAGCAGCACCCCCGGGACTAGAATCTACAATGAGCAGTTCTTC. Protein: CASSTPGTRIYNEQFF.

Remarks on this clonotype: One junction end does not reproduce the germline sequence, and a read error may be involved. The chain carries TRBV6-1 and TRBJ1-2; 12 bases match TRBD1. This CDR3 contains 19 residues. Germline loops: CDR1 MNHNS, CDR2 SASEGT. As DNA, the CDR3 is TGTGCCTGCAGAGATTTACCCGGGACAGGGGGCGTCAGAGGAGGAGGCTACACCTTC. Its translation: CACRDLPGTGGVRGGGYTF.

This clonotype showed up many times. The rearrangement uses TRBV11-2 and TRBJ1-4; the D gene is possibly TRBD1 (5 bases). V lost 3 bases, J lost 5 bases, and 16 bases lay in between. Germline V gene sequence: CDR1 SGHAT, CDR2 FQNNGV. The CDR3 extends over 16 amino acids. CDR3 protein: CASSFGGGEVNEKLFF. The CDR3 bases are TGTGCCAGCAGCTTCGGGGGAGGGGAGGTGAATGAAAAACTGTTTTTT.

Only a few counts were recorded for this clonotype. The chain uses TRBV19 and TRBJ2-3; 7 bases are shared with TRBD2. J was trimmed by 0 bases and V by 4 bases; bases with no gene match: 4. The germline CDR1 and CDR2 sequences are LNHDA and SQIVND (reference sequence). The CDR3 sequence is 15 residues long. The CDR3 sequence: CASSTLAASTDTQYF. DNA for the CDR3: TGTGCCAGTAGTACCCTAGCGGCTAGCACAGATACGCAGTATTTT.

This clonotype was seen many times. The rearrangement links TRBV7-2 to TRBJ2-7; 12 nucleotides line up with TRBD2. Losses at the gene ends were 5 bases for V and 3 bases for J; bases not matched to a gene: 8. Germline CDR1 reads SGHTA; CDR2 reads FQGNSA. The CDR3 loop spans 16 amino acids. CDR3 DNA: TGTGCCAGCAGCCCGCGATTGACTAGCGGGGGCTACGAGCAGTACTTC. Translating gives CASSPRLTSGGYEQYF.

This clonotype was detected many times. The J gene is TRBJ1-1, the V gene TRBV29-1; D gene ambiguous. V dropped 8 bases and J dropped 0 bases, with 10 bases sitting between them. The CDR3 runs 12 residues. CDR1 is SQVTM, CDR2 ANQGSEA, per germline. Here the CDR3 reads CSSTTMNTEAFF. The CDR3, as DNA: TGCAGCTCTACTACTATGAACACTGAAGCTTTCTTT.